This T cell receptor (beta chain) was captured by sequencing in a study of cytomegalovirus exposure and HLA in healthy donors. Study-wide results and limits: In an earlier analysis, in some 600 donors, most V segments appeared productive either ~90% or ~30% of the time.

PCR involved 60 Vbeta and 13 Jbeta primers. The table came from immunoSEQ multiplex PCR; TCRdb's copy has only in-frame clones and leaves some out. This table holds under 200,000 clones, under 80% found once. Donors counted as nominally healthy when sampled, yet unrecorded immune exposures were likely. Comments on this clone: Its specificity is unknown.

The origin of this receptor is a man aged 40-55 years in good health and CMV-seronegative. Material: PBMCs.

This CDR3 reads CASSQPDADRAYTGELFF. The CDR3 DNA reads as TGCGCCAGCAGCCAACCAGATGCGGACAGGGCCTACACCGGGGAGCTGTTTTTT. The chain recombines TRBV4-3 with TRBJ2-2; 8 nucleotides align to TRBD1. Per the germline V gene, CDR1 is LGHNA and CDR2 is YSLEER. V shed 2 bases, J shed 3 bases, and the junction held 11 bases outside the gene matches. The CDR3 runs 18 residues.